One T cell receptor beta chain is described in this entry. The data stem from a study of cytomegalovirus exposure and HLA in healthy donors. The study ran its PCR with 60 Vbeta and 13 Jbeta primers. Here immunoSEQ multiplex PCR was the method, and the copy in TCRdb shows in-frame clones only, minus some. The sample has 65,000 to 95,000 clones, roughly 85% seen once. Germline CDR1 and CDR2: SNHLY and FYNNEI. V was clipped by 1 base and J by 9 bases; unmatched bases: 0. The length of the CDR3 is 12 residues. This rearrangement joins TRBV2 to TRBJ2-5; the match to TRBD1 covers 9 bases. Sequences were obtained from PBMCs. This clonotype was sampled from a man between 25 and 39 years old in good health and CMV-seronegative. The DNA of the CDR3 is TGTGCCAGCAGTGAAGGGACAGGGGCCCAGTACTTC. Translation gives CASSEGTGAQYF.